This T cell receptor (beta chain) was observed in a study of T cells after posttransplantation cyclophosphamide. Concerning this clone: As yet, its antigen is unknown.

A marrow graft followed busulfan-fludarabine conditioning, with cyclophosphamide on days +3 and +4. The study, taken as a whole, reports: TRB clonality was highly associated with recipient CMV seropositivity and reactivation. Donor CD8+ memory clones often dominated recipient blood repertoires at later times. Tissue-infiltrating T cells from skin or gut overlapped little with blood T cells.

CDR3 length: 14 amino acids. Germline CDR1 SGHVS, CDR2 FQNEAQ. V lost 1 base and J lost 6, with 11 bases in between. The table came from immunoSEQ multiplex PCR; TCRdb's copy has only in-frame clones and leaves some out. Altogether about 4,800 clones are present, around 72% being singletons, with the ten largest covering around 17%. This chain connects TRBV7-8 to TRBJ2-3; the D is unclear. This TCR came from a male patient aged 55-69 years who received an allogeneic stem cell transplant from an unrelated donor, was CMV-positive, and had acute GVHD only. Certain T cells may be donor cells from the graft. The specimen was PBMCs, collected 362 days after allogeneic stem cell transplant with posttransplant cyclophosphamide. This CDR3 reads CASSLVGGGDTQYF. DNA of the CDR3: TGTGCCAGCAGCTTAGTCGGCGGTGGTGATACGCAGTATTTT.